These 18 T cell receptor beta chains originate from one sample sequenced in a study of T cell responses to AZD1222 COVID-19 vaccine. Using immunoSEQ multiplex PCR, the repertoire was profiled, and TCRdb retains in-frame clones only, with some absent. This table has approximately 150,000 clones, approximately 94% appearing once. The sequencing used peripheral blood, collected 28 days after the second AZD1222 dose. The receptors stem from an adult who received the AZD1222 COVID-19 vaccine.

The gene calls are TRBV4-1 and TRBJ2-3; 7 bases map to TRBD2. This CDR3 region has 15 residues. CDR1 is MGHRA, CDR2 YSYEKL, per germline. V was clipped by 3 bases and J by 4 bases; unmatched bases: 7. Written as DNA, the CDR3 is TGCGCCAGCAGCCAGTCGGGACTACCCCCAGATACGCAGTATTTT. It encodes CASSQSGLPPDTQYF.

The rearrangement uses TRBV15 and TRBJ2-7; 7 positions agree with TRBD1. The CDR3 covers 15 residues. The J segment lost 5 bases and the V segment lost 1 base, leaving 8 bases of the junction unmatched. The germline V gene has CDR1 LNHNV and CDR2 YYDKDF (reference sequence). The CDR3 spells CATSRGDREFHEQYF. In DNA form, the CDR3 reads TGTGCCACCAGCAGAGGCGACAGGGAGTTCCACGAGCAGTACTTC.

The genes are TRBV30 and TRBJ2-2; no clear D gene. V lost 0 bases and J lost 5, with 7 bases in between. Germline assignment: CDR1 GTSNPN and CDR2 SVGIG (reference sequence). The CDR3 sequence is 13 residues long. CDR3 nucleotide sequence: TGTGCCTGGAGTGTATGGGAAACCGGGGAGCTGTTTTTT. Its protein product is CAWSVWETGELFF.

V and J are TRBV9 and TRBJ1-4, with 9 bases matching TRBD1. The germline V gene has CDR1 SGDLS and CDR2 YYNGEE. V lost 0 bases to trimming and J lost 8 bases; unmatched junction nucleotides: 5. The CDR3 consists of 15 residues. The CDR3 is CASSVGGTGKEKLFF. The CDR3 DNA sequence: TGTGCCAGCAGCGTAGGTGGGACAGGGAAAGAAAAACTGTTTTTT.

This chain joins TRBV4-2 and TRBJ2-1; 9 bases are a match to TRBD2. V was clipped by 4 bases and J by 2 bases; unmatched bases: 9. CDR3 length: 17 residues. Looked up from germline, CDR1 is LGHNA and CDR2 is YNFKEQ. The CDR3 is CASSPPGTSPPYNEQFF. DNA for the CDR3: TGTGCCAGCAGCCCCCCCGGGACTAGCCCCCCCTACAATGAGCAGTTCTTC.

The CDR3 reads CASSFRDARRYTF. The CDR3 DNA reads as TGTGCCAGCAGTTTCCGGGACGCCAGACGCTACACCTTC. The chain has TRBV12-3 or TRBV12-4 and TRBJ1-2; the D gene is possibly TRBD1 (5 bases). This CDR3 region has 13 residues. Trimming cost V 3 bases and J 9 bases, with 14 bases left between them.

This sequence joins TRBV7-2 and TRBJ2-1; possible D gene TRBD1, 5 bases. V was clipped by 1 base and J by 8 bases, with 9 bases between them. The CDR3 has 13 amino acids. Germline V gene lookup returns CDR1 SGHTA and CDR2 FQGNSA. DNA for the CDR3: TGTGCCAGCAGCTTAGGCAGGGTCGATGAGCAGTTCTTC. Protein: CASSLGRVDEQFF.

This clone has only a few counts. The CDR3: CASSQTADRNTGELFF. In DNA, the CDR3 is TGTGCCAGCTCACAAACAGCGGATAGAAACACCGGGGAGCTGTTTTTT. V usage is TRBV18 and J usage is TRBJ2-2; D is possibly TRBD2 (5 bases). The V end lost 4 bases, the J end lost 2 bases, and 14 bases lay between the germline ends. CDR1 and CDR2 (germline): KGHSH, LQKENI. The CDR3 is 16 amino acids.

Only one count was recorded for this clone. This chain links TRBV2 with TRBJ2-7; 8 bases line up with TRBD2. This CDR3 comprises 13 residues. The germline CDR1 and CDR2 sequences are SNHLY and FYNNEI. V lost 7 bases and J lost 6; bases outside the gene matches: 8. The CDR3 spells CASTTGTSSEQYF. For the CDR3, the DNA is TGTGCCAGCACCACCGGGACTAGTAGCGAGCAGTACTTC.

The chain has TRBV11-2 and TRBJ1-4; perhaps TRBD1 as D (5 bases). This CDR3 spans 13 amino acids. Germline V gene data show CDR1 as SGHAT and CDR2 as FQNNGV. V was cut by 5 bases and J by 5 bases, with 9 bases left in between. The CDR3 reads CASSLRDNEKLFF. CDR3 DNA sequence: TGTGCCAGCAGCCTGAGGGACAATGAAAAACTGTTTTTT.

The CDR3, as DNA: TGCAGCGCCCCTCAGGGCACTGAAGCTTTCTTT. Translated: CSAPQGTEAFF. The chain combines TRBV29-1 with TRBJ1-1; D is perhaps TRBD1 (5 bases). The V end lost 7 bases, the J end lost 4 bases, and 10 bases lay between the germline ends. The CDR3 contains 11 residues. Germline lookup yields CDR1 SQVTM and CDR2 ANQGSEA.

The gene calls are TRBV4-2 and TRBJ2-7, with TRBD2 identical over 7 bases. V was clipped by 4 bases and J by 2 bases; unmatched bases: 8. This CDR3 contains 15 residues. CDR1 and CDR2 (germline): LGHNA, YNFKEQ. In DNA form, the CDR3 reads TGTGCCAGCAGCCCCGGACTGGCGGGAGCCTACGAGCAGTACTTC. The encoded protein is CASSPGLAGAYEQYF.

The chain links TRBV5-1 to TRBJ1-1; no definite D call. This CDR3 comprises 13 residues. Germline V lookup: CDR1 SGHRS, CDR2 YFSETQ. V shed 3 bases and J shed 5 bases, with 11 bases lying between them. CDR3 sequence (DNA): TGCGCCAGCAGCTACTACCCGAGGACTGAAGCTTTCTTT. It encodes CASSYYPRTEAFF.

The chain couples TRBV30 to TRBJ1-5; possibly TRBD1 for D (6 bases). This CDR3 spans 14 amino acids. CDR1 and CDR2 from the germline V gene are GTSNPN and SVGIG (reference sequence). V gave up 3 bases and J gave up 3 bases, with 12 bases separating them. DNA of the CDR3: TGTGCCTGGAGCTGGGGGACACCCAATCAGCCCCAGCATTTT. As protein: CAWSWGTPNQPQHF.

This chain joins TRBV4-1 and TRBJ1-2; 7 bases fit TRBD1. CDR3 size: 16 residues. Trimming took 6 bases from V and 4 from J; bases not matched to a gene: 14. Germline-derived CDR1 and CDR2 are MGHRA and YSYEKL. CDR3 sequence (DNA): TGCGCCAGCAGTCCAAGAGTAATCCGGGACAGCTATGGCTACACCTTC. It translates to CASSPRVIRDSYGYTF.

The chain has TRBV7-9 and TRBJ1-4; possible D gene TRBD1, 5 bases. This CDR3 contains 14 residues. Looked up from germline, CDR1 is SEHNR and CDR2 is FQNEAQ (reference sequence). V was clipped by 5 bases and J by 4 bases, with 11 bases between them. The CDR3 sequence is CASSVGHVNEKLFF. In DNA form, the CDR3 reads TGTGCCAGCAGCGTAGGACACGTTAATGAAAAACTGTTTTTT.

This clone was observed a single time. This rearrangement joins TRBV15 to TRBJ2-3; D not resolved. The CDR3 is made up of 14 amino acids. From germline, CDR1 is LNHNV and CDR2 YYDKDF (reference sequence). V dropped 0 bases and J dropped 5 bases, with 9 bases sitting between them. CDR3 in amino acids: CATSRDWAGDTQYF. Written as DNA, the CDR3 is TGTGCCACCAGCAGAGATTGGGCCGGAGATACGCAGTATTTT.

The chain employs TRBV5-8 and TRBJ1-1; D is uncertain. Germline assignment: CDR1 SGHTS and CDR2 YDEGEE. The CDR3 runs 11 residues. V was shortened by 5 bases and J by 1 base, with 3 bases between the two germline ends. This CDR3 reads CASRGNTEAFF. The DNA of the CDR3 is TGTGCCAGCAGGGGGAACACTGAAGCTTTCTTT. Full variable domain (missing parts from reference TRBV5-8 and TRBJ1-1): EAGVTQSPTHLIKTRGQQATLRCSPISGHTSVYWYQQALGLGLQFLLWYDEGEERNRGNFPPRFSGRQFPNYSSELNVNALELEDSALYLCASRGNTEAFFGQGTRLTVV.